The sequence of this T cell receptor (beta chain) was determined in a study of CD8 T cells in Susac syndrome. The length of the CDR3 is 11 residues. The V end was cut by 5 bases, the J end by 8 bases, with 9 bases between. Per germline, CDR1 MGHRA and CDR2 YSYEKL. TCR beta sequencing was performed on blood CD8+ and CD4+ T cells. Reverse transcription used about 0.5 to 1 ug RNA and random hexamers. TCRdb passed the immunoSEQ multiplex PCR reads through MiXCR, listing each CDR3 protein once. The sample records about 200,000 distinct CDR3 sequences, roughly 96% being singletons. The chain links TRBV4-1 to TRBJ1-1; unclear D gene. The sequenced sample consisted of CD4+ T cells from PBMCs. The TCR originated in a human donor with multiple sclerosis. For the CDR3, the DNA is TGCGCCAGCAGCGTTAGTAGGGAAGCTTTCTTT. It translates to CASSVSREAFF.